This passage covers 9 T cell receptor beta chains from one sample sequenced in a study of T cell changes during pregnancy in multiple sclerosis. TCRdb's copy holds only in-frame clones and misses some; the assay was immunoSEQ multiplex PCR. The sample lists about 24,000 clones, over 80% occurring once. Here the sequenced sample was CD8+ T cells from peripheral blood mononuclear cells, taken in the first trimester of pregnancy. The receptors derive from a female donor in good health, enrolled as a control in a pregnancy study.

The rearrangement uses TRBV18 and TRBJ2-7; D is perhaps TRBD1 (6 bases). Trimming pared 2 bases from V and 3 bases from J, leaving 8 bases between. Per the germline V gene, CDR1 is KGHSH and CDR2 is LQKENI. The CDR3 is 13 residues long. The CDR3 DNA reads TGTGCCAGCTCACCAATGGACAGCTACGAGCAGTACTTC. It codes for CASSPMDSYEQYF.

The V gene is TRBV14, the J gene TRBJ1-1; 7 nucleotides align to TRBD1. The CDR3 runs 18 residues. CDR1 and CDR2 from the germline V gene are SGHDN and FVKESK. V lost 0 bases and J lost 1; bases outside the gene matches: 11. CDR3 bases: TGTGCCAGCAGCCAAGAACCAAGGGGGCATCGTAGGAACACTGAAGCTTTCTTT. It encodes CASSQEPRGHRRNTEAFF.

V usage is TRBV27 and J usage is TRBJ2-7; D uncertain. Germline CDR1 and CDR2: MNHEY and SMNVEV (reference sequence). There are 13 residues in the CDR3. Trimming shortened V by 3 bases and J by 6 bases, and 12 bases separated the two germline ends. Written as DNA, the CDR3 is TGTGCCAGCAGTTTGACGGCCTCAGGCGAGCAGTACTTC. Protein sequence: CASSLTASGEQYF.

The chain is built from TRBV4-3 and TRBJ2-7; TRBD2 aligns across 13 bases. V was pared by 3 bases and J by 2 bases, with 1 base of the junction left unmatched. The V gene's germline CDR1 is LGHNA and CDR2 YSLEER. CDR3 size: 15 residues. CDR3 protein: CASSQGTSGAYEQYF. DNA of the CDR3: TGCGCCAGCAGCCAGGGGACTAGCGGGGCCTACGAGCAGTACTTC.

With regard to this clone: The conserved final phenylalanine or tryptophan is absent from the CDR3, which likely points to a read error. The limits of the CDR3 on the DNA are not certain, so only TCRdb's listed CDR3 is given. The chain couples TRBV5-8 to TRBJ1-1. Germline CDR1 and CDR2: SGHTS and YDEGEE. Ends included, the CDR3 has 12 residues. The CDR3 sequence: CASSLVVGSVSA.

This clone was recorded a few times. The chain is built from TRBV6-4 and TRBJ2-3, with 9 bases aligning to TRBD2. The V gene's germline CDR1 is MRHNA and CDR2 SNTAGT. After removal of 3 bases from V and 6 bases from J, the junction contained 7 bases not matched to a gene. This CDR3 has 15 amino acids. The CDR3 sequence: CASSEEAGGGDTQYF. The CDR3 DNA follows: TGTGCCAGCAGTGAGGAAGCGGGAGGCGGGGATACGCAGTATTTT.

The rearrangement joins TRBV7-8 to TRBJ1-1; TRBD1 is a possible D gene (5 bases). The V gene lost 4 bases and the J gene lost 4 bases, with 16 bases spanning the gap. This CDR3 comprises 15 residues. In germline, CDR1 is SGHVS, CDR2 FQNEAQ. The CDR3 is CASSSRTGGSTEAFF. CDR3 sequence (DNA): TGTGCCAGCAGCTCCAGGACGGGGGGTTCCACTGAAGCTTTCTTT. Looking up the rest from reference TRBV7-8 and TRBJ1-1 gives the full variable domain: GAGVSQSPRYKVAKRGQDVALRCDPISGHVSLFWYQQALGQGPEFLTYFQNEAQLDKSGLPSDRFFAERPEGSVSTLKIQRTQQEDSAVYLCASSSRTGGSTEAFFGQGTRLTVV.

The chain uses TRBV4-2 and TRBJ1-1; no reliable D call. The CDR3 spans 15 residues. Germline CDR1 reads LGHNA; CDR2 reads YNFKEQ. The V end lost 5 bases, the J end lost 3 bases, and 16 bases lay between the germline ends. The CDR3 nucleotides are TGTGCCAGCAGCTTCGACCGGGGTGAGGACACTGAAGCTTTCTTT. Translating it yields CASSFDRGEDTEAFF.

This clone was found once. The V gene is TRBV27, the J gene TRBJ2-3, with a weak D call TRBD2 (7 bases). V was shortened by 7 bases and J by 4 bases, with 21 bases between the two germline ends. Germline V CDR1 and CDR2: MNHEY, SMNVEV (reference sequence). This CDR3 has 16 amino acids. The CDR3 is CASTHLGGAGADTQYF. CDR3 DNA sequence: TGTGCCAGCACCCACTTGGGGGGGGCCGGGGCAGATACGCAGTATTTT.